This T cell receptor (beta chain) was recovered during a study of blood T cell repertoires in COVID-19 (dated by TCRdb to about 2020). Regarding the study in general: Samples covering the acute and convalescent phases of COVID-19 were provided by collaborators in the United States, Italy and Spain. The material from the prospective study consisted of cDNA or gDNA derived from T cells, B-cell-depleted T cells, or PBMCs. Deeply sampled blood TCRbeta repertoires from subjects exposed to, actively infected with, or recovered from COVID-19 were included in the dataset. The repertoires were released in a freely available public database intended as a resource for research on the immune response to SARS-CoV-2. The samples were drawn from the first 160 participants of the ongoing ImmuneRACE study and from about 1,200 subjects provided by 6 global collaborators. Nearly every sample came with metadata listing a de-identified subject ID, COVID-19 status, age in years and sex. Where available, HLA class I and class II types were obtained from metadata supplied by the sample provider rather than from assay-based typing.

Participants in the prospective study were aged roughly 18 to 89 years, lived in about two dozen United States geographic areas, and enrolled through a virtual design. To assign participants to cohorts, the prospective study relied on clinical history that participants themselves reported in a screening survey and a study questionnaire. ImmuneRACE Cohort 3 recovered participants were defined by two consecutive negative NP/OP PCR tests, healthcare professional clearance, or symptom resolution. Mobile phlebotomists in the prospective study collected whole blood, serum and a nasopharyngeal or oropharyngeal swab from every participant. Over a roughly 2-month period, participants in the prospective study had the option of providing additional blood draws and questionnaires. Blood samples from the prospective study were shipped frozen or at room temperature prior to DNA extraction. The immunoSEQ Assay, a bias-controlled multiplex PCR, was used to amplify TCRbeta CDR3 regions from genomic DNA. Turning to the authors' computational methods: Nucleated cell counts per sample were estimated from amplification of reference gene primers within the assay. To quantify the absolute abundance of each unique TCRbeta CDR3 rearrangement, sequence reads were collapsed and filtered. For each sample, productive Simpson clonality was calculated as the square root of Simpson's diversity index across productive rearrangements. TCRdb carries this immuneACCESS record with in-frame sequences only. Its versions omit some clonotypes, under half of them owing to an unresolved V gene in the studies checked, with the rest unexplained. V, J and clone size were drawn from that table, and D and trimming were deduced from the DNA. The sample table lists roughly 190,000 clones, roughly nine tenths of them with a count of one. The ten largest account for approximately 2% of the sample.

Results the study describes overall, beyond this receptor: Clinical and demographic metadata were provided uncurated, with the amount varying by source and participant.

This clone was seen once. Its antigen target is currently unknown. Base qualities are missing; no much larger clone stands one base away. Relative to germline, V is missing 1 base and J is missing 3 bases, with 2 bases of the junction outside any gene match. The CDR3 runs 14 amino acids, cysteine and phenylalanine included. Only CDR3 DNA is held: 42 bases, read in frame from base 1. In the germline V gene, CDR1 corresponds to MRHNA and CDR2 to SNTAGT. The sequenced sample was PBMCs or T cells enriched from blood (not recorded which). The rearranged segments are TRBV6-4 and TRBJ1-1, with 7 bases aligning to TRBD1. This sequence originates from a woman aged 30 to 39 who had recovered from COVID-19. CDR3 reads: CASSDLRGHTEAFF. The sequenced DNA is TGTGCCAGCAGTGACTTAAGGGGGCACACTGAAGCTTTCTTT.